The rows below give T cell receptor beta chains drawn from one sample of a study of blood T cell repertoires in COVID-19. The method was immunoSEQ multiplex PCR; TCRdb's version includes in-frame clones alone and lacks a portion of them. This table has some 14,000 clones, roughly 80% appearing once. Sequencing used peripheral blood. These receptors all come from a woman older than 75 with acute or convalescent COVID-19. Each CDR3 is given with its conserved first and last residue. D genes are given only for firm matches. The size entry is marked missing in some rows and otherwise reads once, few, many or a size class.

CDR3: CAAGTLNFVNSPLHF
DNA: TGTGCGGCCGGGACTTTAAACTTCGTCAATTCACCCCTCCACTTT
D: -
V: TRBV30
J: TRBJ1-6
size: -

CDR3: CASSQGEQGYGYTF
DNA: TGCGCCAGCAGCCAAGGCGAACAGGGCTATGGCTACACCTTC
D: -
V: TRBV4-1
J: TRBJ1-2
size: -

CDR3: CATRLAGGDNEQFF
DNA: TGTGCCACCAGACTAGCGGGGGGGGACAATGAGCAGTTCTTC
D: TRBD2
V: TRBV3-1/TRBV3-2
J: TRBJ2-1
size: -

CDR3: CASSLGTGLSEAFF
DNA: TGTGCCAGCAGTCTTGGGACAGGGCTAAGTGAAGCTTTCTTT
D: TRBD1
V: TRBV2
J: TRBJ1-1
size: once

CDR3: CASSPRRAGPDTDTQYF
DNA: TGTGCCAGCAGCCCCCGTAGGGCGGGACCTGACACAGATACGCAGTATTTT
D: -
V: TRBV7-2
J: TRBJ2-3
size: -

CDR3: CATSRDLNTPKQYF
DNA: TGTGCCACCAGCAGAGATCTGAACACCCCCAAGCAGTACTTC
D: -
V: TRBV15
J: TRBJ2-7
size: -

CDR3: CSVEEGYTF
DNA: TGCAGCGTGGAGGAGGGCTACACCTTC
D: -
V: TRBV29-1
J: TRBJ1-2
size: -

CDR3: CAATSGASTDTQYF
DNA: TGTGCTGCGACTAGCGGGGCTAGCACAGATACGCAGTATTTT
D: TRBD2
V: TRBV30
J: TRBJ2-3
size: -

CDR3: CASSPGTGGSPLHF
DNA: TGTGCCAGCTCACCAGGGACAGGGGGCTCACCCCTCCACTTT
D: TRBD1
V: TRBV18
J: TRBJ1-6
size: -

CDR3: CAISRGQGDSNQPQHF
DNA: TGTGCCATCAGCCGGGGACAGGGAGATAGCAATCAGCCCCAGCATTTT
D: TRBD1
V: TRBV10-3
J: TRBJ1-5
size: -

CDR3: CASSLVGGTYNEQFF
DNA: TGCGCCAGCAGCTTGGTGGGGGGAACCTACAATGAGCAGTTCTTC
D: -
V: TRBV5-1
J: TRBJ2-1
size: -

CDR3: CASSLAGAREKLFF
DNA: TGTGCCAGCAGCTTGGCAGGGGCCAGAGAAAAACTGTTTTTT
D: -
V: TRBV5-5
J: TRBJ1-4
size: -

CDR3: CASSPPGLAGAGNEQFF
DNA: TGTGCCAGCTCACCCCCCGGACTAGCGGGGGCGGGCAATGAGCAGTTCTTC
D: TRBD2
V: TRBV18
J: TRBJ2-1
size: -

CDR3: CASSLGTGTGQPQHF
DNA: TGTGCCAGCAGCTTAGGTACAGGGACCGGTCAGCCCCAGCATTTT
D: -
V: TRBV13
J: TRBJ1-5
size: medium-sized

CDR3: CASSQRTGAEAFF
DNA: TGCGCCAGCAGCCAACGAACAGGGGCTGAAGCTTTCTTT
D: TRBD1
V: TRBV4-1
J: TRBJ1-1
size: -

CDR3: CASSLEGGDHYEQYF
DNA: TGTGCCAGCAGCTTAGAGGGGGGGGACCATTACGAGCAGTACTTC
D: TRBD2
V: TRBV11-2
J: TRBJ2-7
size: -

CDR3: CASSRSGQLEDYGYTF
DNA: TGTGCCAGCAGCCGATCGGGACAGTTAGAGGACTATGGCTACACCTTC
D: TRBD1
V: TRBV4-2
J: TRBJ1-2
size: -

CDR3: CASSVAGTGPGNTIYF
DNA: TGTGCCAGCAGCGTAGCGGGGACAGGGCCTGGAAACACCATATATTTT
D: TRBD1
V: TRBV9
J: TRBJ1-3
size: -

CDR3: CASSDSGISYNSPLHF
DNA: TGTGCCAGCAGTGATTCCGGGATCTCCTATAATTCACCCCTCCACTTT
D: -
V: TRBV2
J: TRBJ1-6
size: few

CDR3: CASGRQGGVETQYF
DNA: TGTGCCAGCGGAAGACAGGGGGGGGTTGAGACCCAGTACTTC
D: TRBD1
V: TRBV6-5
J: TRBJ2-5
size: once

CDR3: CASSPTDREREQYF
DNA: TGTGCCAGCTCACCCACGGACAGGGAACGCGAGCAGTACTTC
D: TRBD1
V: TRBV18
J: TRBJ2-7
size: once

CDR3: CASSQAGQSGNTIYF
DNA: TGTGCCAGCAGCCAAGCGGGACAGTCCGGAAACACCATATATTTT
D: TRBD1
V: TRBV4-2
J: TRBJ1-3
size: -

CDR3: CASSQVPAGGPETQYF
DNA: TGTGCCAGCAGCCAAGTGCCCGCGGGGGGGCCGGAGACCCAGTACTTC
D: TRBD2
V: TRBV3-1/TRBV3-2
J: TRBJ2-5
size: -

CDR3: CASSLQGDTIYF
DNA: TGTGCCAGCAGCCTACAGGGAGACACCATATATTTT
D: -
V: TRBV7-2
J: TRBJ1-3
size: -

CDR3: CASSLERGFSEQYF
DNA: TGTGCCAGCAGCTTGGAGCGGGGTTTTAGCGAGCAGTACTTC
D: TRBD2
V: TRBV5-6
J: TRBJ2-7
size: -

CDR3: CASSPRGETQYF
DNA: TGTGCCAGCAGCCCAAGGGGGGAGACCCAGTACTTC
D: -
V: TRBV5-4
J: TRBJ2-5
size: -

CDR3: CASSPRQETINYGYTF
DNA: TGTGCCAGCTCACCCCGGCAGGAGACTATTAACTATGGCTACACCTTC
D: -
V: TRBV18
J: TRBJ1-2
size: -

CDR3: CASRQGAYTGELFF
DNA: TGTGCCAGCAGACAGGGGGCTTACACCGGGGAGCTGTTTTTT
D: TRBD1
V: TRBV13
J: TRBJ2-2
size: -